The rows below give T cell receptor beta chains drawn from one sample of a study of CD8 T cells in ankylosing spondylitis. TCRdb called the 5' RACE reads again in MiXCR, with one record for every CDR3 protein. The table has 200,000 to 300,000 distinct CDR3 sequences, 24% seen once. Source material: blood, either unsorted or a sorted T cell fraction (not recorded which). These receptors all come from a male donor with ankylosing spondylitis or in good health (not recorded which). Each CDR3 is given with its conserved first and last residue. The D gene is left open where the match is weak. Only part of the rows carry a size: once, few, many, or a class if the clone is expanded.

j_gene | v_gene | abundance | d_gene | CDR3nt | CDR3aa
TRBJ2-5 | TRBV20-1 | NA | TRBD2 | TGCAGGCTGGGACTAGCGGGGAAGGGTGCGCAAGAGACCCAGTACTTC | CRLGLAGKGAQETQYF
TRBJ2-2 | TRBV5-1 | many | NA | TGCGCCAGCAGCTTGTACACCTCGAACACCGGGGAGCTGTTTTTT | CASSLYTSNTGELFF
TRBJ2-1 | TRBV20-1 | many | NA | TGCAGTGCCCACTACAATGAGCAGTTCTTC | CSAHYNEQFF
TRBJ2-3 | TRBV7-8 | many | TRBD2 | TGTGCCAGCAGCTTACGGGGGGACCCTAGCACAGATACGCAGTATTTT | CASSLRGDPSTDTQYF
TRBJ2-3 | TRBV3-1 | NA | NA | TGTGCCAGCAGCCTCTTTTCGCGGCCCACAGATACGCAGTATTTT | CASSLFSRPTDTQYF
TRBJ1-2 | TRBV20-1 | few | NA | TGCAGTGCCAAGACCCGGACAGACAGAAACTATGGCTACACCTTC | CSAKTRTDRNYGYTF
TRBJ2-2 | TRBV4-2 | NA | TRBD2 | TGTGCCAGCGTCGATAGCGGGGGCGGGTATGGCGGGGAGCTGTTTTTT | CASVDSGGGYGGELFF
TRBJ2-5 | TRBV20-1 | many | TRBD1 | TGCAGTGCCGGACAGGGAAATGGGGAGACCCAGTACTTC | CSAGQGNGETQYF
TRBJ2-1 | TRBV29-1 | NA | NA | TGCAGCGTACTCCCCCCGGGAACCACTCCCTACAATGAGCAGTTCTTC | CSVLPPGTTPYNEQFF
TRBJ1-2 | TRBV20-1 | NA | NA | TGCAGTGCTACCAACCGGGCCACTGGCTATGGCTACACCTTC | CSATNRATGYGYTF